This TCR beta chain was profiled in a study of lymphopenia after photon versus proton radiotherapy (dated by TCRdb to about 2019). Describing the broader study: Photon and proton radiation therapy were compared by the study for their immunological effects in patients with gastrointestinal tumors who developed high-grade lymphopenia. The cohort included under 25 patients with gastrointestinal tumors who developed lymphopenia after receiving either photon or proton therapy. The goal of the study was to characterize the differences between the two radiation modalities in how they affect the immune system. Findings and caveats that apply to the study as a whole: After the lymphocyte count nadir, repertoires from photon-treated patients showed oligoclonal expansion, particularly of CD8+ Temra cells, and this expansion drove the decline in diversity. Among patients across the cohort who died, overall survival time showed an inverse correlation with a larger post-nadir drop in TCR diversity. During treatment, patients who received proton therapy stayed relatively stable, whereas patients who received photon therapy lost naive T cells and TCR diversity and gained effector/memory populations. The authors looked at the survival association only in patients who died, and they framed better survival with proton therapy as a possibility rather than a demonstrated result.

As for this clone: Its cognate antigen has yet to be identified. The input lacks base qualities; no much larger clone sits a single base away.

Library prep was done by the immunoSEQ multiplex PCR assay. T cell repertoires were profiled with deep sequencing of rearranged TCR beta loci together with multiparametric flow cytometry. TCRdb re-hosts the immuneACCESS table, in-frame sequences only. Its copies lack some clones; in the studies checked, an unresolved V gene accounts for under half of them, and the cause for the rest is not known. Present in this sample are around 55,000 clones, about 88% of which were seen just once. The top ten clonotypes cover approximately 2% of the sample. V and J lose 6 bases and 0 bases, and a span of 9 bases separates them. The CDR3 measures 14 amino acids from cysteine to phenylalanine. The retained sequence is limited to the CDR3, 42 bases, with the frame set at the first base. Via the germline V gene, CDR1 is MDHEN and CDR2 SYDVKM.

The receptor's source is a man between 60 and 75 years old with pancreatic cancer. This receptor chain uses TRBV28 and TRBJ2-1, with the D gene call left open. This specimen consisted of peripheral blood, obtained from a patient treated with proton-based radiotherapy. For the CDR3, the sequence is CASSRLSSYNEQFF. The nucleotide sequence reads TGTGCCAGCAGCCGATTAAGCTCCTACAATGAGCAGTTCTTC.